Shown below are 17 T cell receptor beta chains from a single sample sequenced in a study of beta chain features in type 1 diabetes. These TCRs' antigens remain unknown. Study-wide points: Shorter TCRB CDR3s, moderately but significantly so, were found in Type 1 diabetes patients in all four CD4+ subsets.

Of the isolated RNA, all was reverse transcribed, and so the sequenced material was expressed TCRB transcripts. TCRdb's copy holds only in-frame clones and misses some; the assay was immunoSEQ multiplex PCR. The sample contains roughly 300,000 clones, approximately 9.9% of which appear only once. Sequenced: central memory CD4+ T cells from blood. These TCRs come from a young man with type 1 diabetes.

V is TRBV20-1 and J is TRBJ1-2; 7 bases fit TRBD1. V shed 5 bases and J 5 bases; nucleotides not matched to a gene: 2. Per germline, CDR1 DFQATT and CDR2 SNEGSKA (reference sequence). The CDR3 has 11 amino acids. The CDR3 DNA follows: TGCAGTGCTGGGACAGAATATGGCTACACCTTC. Translation: CSAGTEYGYTF.

The chain carries TRBV2 and TRBJ2-4; TRBD1 aligns across 11 bases. This CDR3 spans 16 amino acids. Trimming removed 6 bases from V and 0 bases from J; junction bases left unmatched: 4. The germline V gene encodes CDR1 SNHLY and CDR2 FYNNEI. The chain's CDR3 is CASRPGQGVAKNIQYF. CDR3 bases: TGTGCCAGCAGACCGGGACAGGGGGTAGCCAAAAACATTCAGTACTTC.

Only a few counts were recorded for this clone. J is TRBJ2-3 and V is TRBV2, with D perhaps TRBD1 (5 bases). The ends were cut back, 4 bases at V and 2 bases at J, with 7 bases in the middle. The CDR3 has 13 residues. Germline CDR1 is SNHLY and CDR2 is FYNNEI. For the CDR3, the DNA is TGTGCCAGCAGTGTAGGGGCCACAGATACGCAGTATTTT. This codes for CASSVGATDTQYF.

This rearrangement joins TRBV29-1 to TRBJ2-7, with unresolved D. V lost 4 bases to trimming and J lost 6 bases, with 13 bases between them. CDR3 length equals 12 residues. Germline V gives CDR1 SQVTM, CDR2 ANQGSEA. The CDR3 DNA reads as TGCAGCGTTGGGACCAGGTTCTCCGAGCAGTACTTC. As protein: CSVGTRFSEQYF.

This clone showed up just a few times. The rearrangement joins TRBV28 to TRBJ2-2; TRBD2 is a possible D gene (5 bases). V dropped 5 bases and J dropped 5 bases, with 24 bases sitting between them. The V gene's germline CDR1 is MDHEN and CDR2 SYDVKM. This CDR3 has 18 amino acids. CDR3 region: CASSPLGRTPLGTGELFF. The CDR3, as DNA: TGTGCCAGCAGTCCCCTTGGGCGGACTCCATTGGGGACCGGGGAGCTGTTTTTT.

In this sample, this clone turned up a few times. The chain recombines TRBV11-2 with TRBJ1-1, with 10 positions matching TRBD1. V was clipped by 5 bases and J by 0 bases; unmatched bases: 6. Germline V lookup: CDR1 SGHAT, CDR2 FQNNGV. This CDR3 is 16 amino acids long. The CDR3 spells CASSPGTGAMNTEAFF. The CDR3 DNA follows: TGTGCCAGCAGCCCCGGGACAGGGGCCATGAACACTGAAGCTTTCTTT.

V and J are TRBV29-1 and TRBJ2-5; D gene unclear. This CDR3 has 9 amino acids. Germline CDR1 is SQVTM and CDR2 is ANQGSEA. V lost 4 bases to trimming and J lost 10 bases, with 7 bases between them. CDR3: CSVGPGQYF. CDR3 nucleotides: TGCAGCGTTGGACCGGGCCAGTACTTC.

CDR3 sequence: CASSRDSPREQFF. The CDR3 DNA is TGCGCCAGCAGCCGGGACAGCCCCAGGGAGCAGTTCTTC. The gene calls are TRBV5-1 and TRBJ2-1, with TRBD1 matching over 7 bases. CDR1 is SGHRS, CDR2 YFSETQ, per germline. Trimming removed 4 bases from V and 10 bases from J; junction bases left unmatched: 8. The CDR3 is 13 amino acids.

This clone was seen many times. The chain's CDR3 is CASSTYGGGVDEQYF. The CDR3 DNA sequence: TGTGCCAGTAGTACATACGGTGGTGGTGTCGACGAGCAGTACTTC. The rearrangement links TRBV19 to TRBJ2-7; D uncertain. Germline V CDR1 and CDR2: LNHDA, SQIVND (reference sequence). The CDR3 consists of 15 residues. The ends were cut back, 4 bases at V and 5 bases at J, with 18 bases in the middle. Full variable domain (missing parts from reference TRBV19 and TRBJ2-7): DGGITQSPKYLFRKEGQNVTLSCEQNLNHDAMYWYRQDPGQGLRLIYYSQIVNDFQKGDIAEGYSVSREKKESFPLTVTSAQKNPTAFYLCASSTYGGGVDEQYFGPGTRLTVT.

This clone was counted many times. The rearrangement links TRBV2 to TRBJ1-5; D is ambiguous. V lost 7 bases to trimming and J lost 5 bases, with 12 bases between them. The CDR3 is 13 amino acids. The germline V gene has CDR1 SNHLY and CDR2 FYNNEI. The CDR3 bases are TGTGCCAGCATTTCCGAGCCTCATCAGCCCCAGCATTTT. This gives the protein CASISEPHQPQHF.

This clone has just a few counts. The chain employs TRBV6-5 and TRBJ2-1; 10 bases line up with TRBD2. There are 15 residues in the CDR3. Trimming took 6 bases from V and 5 from J; bases not matched to a gene: 7. Germline V lookup: CDR1 MNHEY, CDR2 SVGAGI. Here the CDR3 reads CASRYTSGANNEQFF. The CDR3 DNA reads as TGTGCCAGCAGGTATACTAGCGGGGCAAACAATGAGCAGTTCTTC.

This rearrangement joins TRBV7-8 to TRBJ2-3; 8 positions match TRBD2. J lost 4 bases, V lost 7 bases, and 22 bases had no gene match. Germline lookup yields CDR1 SGHVS and CDR2 FQNEAQ. The length of the CDR3 is 19 residues. The CDR3 is CASILPGVGGAETPDTQYF. The CDR3 nucleotides are TGTGCCAGCATCCTCCCCGGGGTCGGGGGGGCCGAAACCCCAGATACGCAGTATTTT. The whole variable domain, filled in from reference TRBV7-8 and TRBJ2-3, reads GAGVSQSPRYKVAKRGQDVALRCDPISGHVSLFWYQQALGQGPEFLTYFQNEAQLDKSGLPSDRFFAERPEGSVSTLKIQRTQQEDSAVYLCASILPGVGGAETPDTQYFGPGTRLTVL.

This clone was detected many times. This chain connects TRBV7-2 to TRBJ1-2; 9 bases agree with TRBD1. The germline CDR1 and CDR2 sequences are SGHTA and FQGNSA. There are 16 residues in the CDR3. J was trimmed by 8 bases and V by 1 base; bases with no gene match: 11. The CDR3 region has the DNA TGTGCCAGCAGCTTAGAATGGGGACAGGGATCGGGAGGCTACACCTTC. Translation: CASSLEWGQGSGGYTF.

The rearrangement links TRBV13 to TRBJ2-2; the match to TRBD1 covers 9 bases. J lost 5 bases, V lost 4 bases, and 5 bases had no gene match. Per the germline V gene, CDR1 is PRHDT and CDR2 is FYEKMQ (reference sequence). The CDR3 is 15 residues long. CDR3 coding DNA: TGTGCCAGCAGCTCCGGCGGACAGGGGACCGGGGAGCTGTTTTTT. It is translated as CASSSGGQGTGELFF.

A few counts support this clone. The V and J genes are TRBV5-1 and TRBJ2-1; 8 nucleotides align to TRBD1. CDR1 is SGHRS and CDR2 is YFSETQ in the germline V gene. The J segment lost 2 bases and the V segment lost 5 bases, leaving 6 bases of the junction unmatched. CDR3 length equals 15 residues. CDR3 coding DNA: TGCGCCAGCAGTCTTGACAGGGGCGCCTACAATGAGCAGTTCTTC. It encodes CASSLDRGAYNEQFF.

This clone showed up many times. The V gene is TRBV10-1, the J gene TRBJ2-1; 9 nucleotides agree with TRBD1. This CDR3 comprises 17 residues. Germline loops: CDR1 WNHNN, CDR2 SYGVQD (reference sequence). The J segment lost 6 bases and the V segment lost 0 bases, leaving 9 bases of the junction unmatched. The CDR3 nucleotides are TGCGCCAGCAGTGAGTCCCGGCGGACAGGGGCGAGCAATGAGCAGTTCTTC. Encoded protein: CASSESRRTGASNEQFF.

At least ten counts were recorded for this clone. The chain uses TRBV9 and TRBJ1-6; D unclear. CDR3 length: 13 residues. CDR1 is SGDLS and CDR2 is YYNGEE in the germline V gene. V lost 2 bases, J lost 8 bases, and 8 bases lay in between. The CDR3 here is CASSVSPDSPLHF. For the CDR3, the DNA is TGTGCCAGCAGCGTGAGCCCCGATTCACCCCTCCACTTT.